This T cell receptor (beta chain) was recovered during a study of blood T cell repertoires in COVID-19. On the study more broadly: In each case, the material was cDNA or gDNA derived from T cells, B-cell-depleted T cells, or PBMCs.

Germline lookup yields CDR1 SGHVS and CDR2 FNYEAQ. This CDR3 comprises 16 residues. V was clipped by 5 bases and J by 7 bases; unmatched bases: 17. Methods used by the authors: Reference gene primers were amplified, and this amplification served to estimate nucleated cell counts. Data came from immunoSEQ multiplex PCR; TCRdb stores just in-frame clones and leaves some out. V, J and clone size are those of that table, while D and trimming were read from the DNA. The table lists some 36,000 clones, 90% of them singletons. This TCR derives from a man in his 60s with active or convalescent COVID-19. The sequenced sample consisted of peripheral blood. The rearrangement joins TRBV7-6 to TRBJ2-7, with 7 positions matching TRBD2. CDR3: CASSPQGRLALGEQYF. The CDR3 DNA sequence: TGTGCCAGCAGCCCCCAAGGACGACTAGCACTTGGGGAGCAGTACTTC.